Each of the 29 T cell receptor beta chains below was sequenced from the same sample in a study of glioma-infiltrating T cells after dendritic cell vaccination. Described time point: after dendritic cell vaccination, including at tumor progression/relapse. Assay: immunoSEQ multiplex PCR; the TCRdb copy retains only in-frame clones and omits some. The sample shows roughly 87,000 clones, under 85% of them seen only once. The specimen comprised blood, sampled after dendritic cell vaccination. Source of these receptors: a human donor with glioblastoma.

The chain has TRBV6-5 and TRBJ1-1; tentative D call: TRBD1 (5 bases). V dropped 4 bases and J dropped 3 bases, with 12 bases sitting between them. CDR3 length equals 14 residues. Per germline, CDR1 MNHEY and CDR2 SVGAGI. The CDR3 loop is CASSLSLRDTEAFF. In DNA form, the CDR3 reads TGTGCCAGCAGTTTGAGTCTCAGGGACACTGAAGCTTTCTTT.

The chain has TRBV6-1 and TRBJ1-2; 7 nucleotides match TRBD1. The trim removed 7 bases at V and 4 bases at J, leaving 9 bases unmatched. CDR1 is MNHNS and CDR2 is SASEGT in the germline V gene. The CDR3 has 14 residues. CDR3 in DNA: TGTGCCAGCACCTTGGTAGGGGGCCCCTATGGCTACACCTTC. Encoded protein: CASTLVGGPYGYTF.

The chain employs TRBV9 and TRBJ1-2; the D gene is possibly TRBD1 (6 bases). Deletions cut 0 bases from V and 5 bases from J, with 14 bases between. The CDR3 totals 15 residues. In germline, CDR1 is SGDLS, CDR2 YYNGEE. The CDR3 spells CASSVGVAGVYGYTF. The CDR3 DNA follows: TGTGCCAGCAGCGTAGGGGTGGCAGGGGTATATGGCTACACCTTC.

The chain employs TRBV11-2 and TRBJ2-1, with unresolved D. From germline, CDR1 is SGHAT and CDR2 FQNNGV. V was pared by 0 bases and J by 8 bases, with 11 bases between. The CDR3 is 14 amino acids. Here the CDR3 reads CASSLDHLVHEQFF. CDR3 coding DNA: TGTGCCAGCAGCTTAGATCACTTGGTCCATGAGCAGTTCTTC.

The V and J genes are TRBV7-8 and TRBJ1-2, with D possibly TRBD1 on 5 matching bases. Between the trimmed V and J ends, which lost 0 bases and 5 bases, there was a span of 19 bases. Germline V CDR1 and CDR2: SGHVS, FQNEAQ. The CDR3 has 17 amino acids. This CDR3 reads CASSLASKSGNGYGYTF. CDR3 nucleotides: TGTGCCAGCAGCTTAGCGTCTAAGTCAGGGAACGGGTATGGCTACACCTTC. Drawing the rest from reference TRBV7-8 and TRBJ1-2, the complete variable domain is GAGVSQSPRYKVAKRGQDVALRCDPISGHVSLFWYQQALGQGPEFLTYFQNEAQLDKSGLPSDRFFAERPEGSVSTLKIQRTQQEDSAVYLCASSLASKSGNGYGYTFGSGTRLTVV.

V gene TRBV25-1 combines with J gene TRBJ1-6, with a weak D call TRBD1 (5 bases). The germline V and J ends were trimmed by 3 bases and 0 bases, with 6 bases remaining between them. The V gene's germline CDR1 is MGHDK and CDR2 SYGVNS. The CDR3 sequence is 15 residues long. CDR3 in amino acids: CASSDQGSYNSPLHF. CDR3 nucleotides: TGTGCCAGCAGTGACCAGGGCTCCTATAATTCACCCCTCCACTTT.

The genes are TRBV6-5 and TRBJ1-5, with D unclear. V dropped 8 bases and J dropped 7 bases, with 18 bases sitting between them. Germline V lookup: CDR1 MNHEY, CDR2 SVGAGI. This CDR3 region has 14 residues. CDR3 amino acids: CASRGRAGSQPQHF. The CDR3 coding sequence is TGTGCCAGCCGCGGCCGGGCCGGGAGCCAGCCCCAGCATTTT.

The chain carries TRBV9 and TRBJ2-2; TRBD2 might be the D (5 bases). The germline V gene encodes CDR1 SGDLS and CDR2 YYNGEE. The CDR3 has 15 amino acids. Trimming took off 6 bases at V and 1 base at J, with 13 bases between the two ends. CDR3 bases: TGTGCCAGCAACTTGGAGGCAGGGAACACCGGGGAGCTGTTTTTT. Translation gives CASNLEAGNTGELFF.

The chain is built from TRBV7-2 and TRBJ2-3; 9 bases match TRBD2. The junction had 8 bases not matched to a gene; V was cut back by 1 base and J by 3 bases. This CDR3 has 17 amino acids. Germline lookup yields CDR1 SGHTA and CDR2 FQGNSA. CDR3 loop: CASSLEMAGGGTDTQYF. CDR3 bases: TGTGCCAGCAGCTTAGAAATGGCGGGGGGGGGTACAGATACGCAGTATTTT.

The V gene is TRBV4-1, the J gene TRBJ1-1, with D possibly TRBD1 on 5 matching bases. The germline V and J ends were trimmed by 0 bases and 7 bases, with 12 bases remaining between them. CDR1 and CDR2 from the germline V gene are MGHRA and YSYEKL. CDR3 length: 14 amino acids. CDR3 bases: TGCGCCAGCAGCCAAGAAGGCAGGGAGGATGAAGCTTTCTTT. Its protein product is CASSQEGREDEAFF.

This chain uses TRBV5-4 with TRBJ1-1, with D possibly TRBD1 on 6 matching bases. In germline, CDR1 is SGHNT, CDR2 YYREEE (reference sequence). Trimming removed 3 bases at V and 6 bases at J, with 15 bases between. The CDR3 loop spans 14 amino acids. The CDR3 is CASSSVGGGAEAFF. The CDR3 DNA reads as TGTGCCAGCAGCTCGGTAGGGGGTGGGGCTGAAGCTTTCTTT. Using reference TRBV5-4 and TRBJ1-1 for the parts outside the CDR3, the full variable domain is ETGVTQSPTHLIKTRGQQVTLRCSSQSGHNTVSWYQQALGQGPQFIFQYYREEENGRGNFPPRFSGLQFPNYSSELNVNALELDDSALYLCASSSVGGGAEAFFGQGTRLTVV.

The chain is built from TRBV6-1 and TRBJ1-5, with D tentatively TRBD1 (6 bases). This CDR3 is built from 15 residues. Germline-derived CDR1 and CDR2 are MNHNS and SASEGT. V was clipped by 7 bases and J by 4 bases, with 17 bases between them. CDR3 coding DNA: TGTGCCAGCAATTTGGGGGCTTATTCGAATCAGCCCCAGCATTTT. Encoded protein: CASNLGAYSNQPQHF.

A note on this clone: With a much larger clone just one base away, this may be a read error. The CDR3 protein is CASSVDRGYGYTF. DNA of the CDR3: TGTGCCAGCAGCGTAGACAGGGGATATGGCTACACCTTC. This rearrangement joins TRBV9 to TRBJ1-2, with 7 bases lining up with TRBD1. Losses at the gene ends were 0 bases for V and 5 bases for J; bases not matched to a gene: 1. Germline V gene lookup returns CDR1 SGDLS and CDR2 YYNGEE. The CDR3 totals 13 residues.

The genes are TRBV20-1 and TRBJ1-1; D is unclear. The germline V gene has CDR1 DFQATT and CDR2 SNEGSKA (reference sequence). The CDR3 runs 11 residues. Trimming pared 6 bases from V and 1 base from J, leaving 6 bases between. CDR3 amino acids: CSARQNTEAFF. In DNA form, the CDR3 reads TGCAGTGCCCGACAGAACACTGAAGCTTTCTTT.

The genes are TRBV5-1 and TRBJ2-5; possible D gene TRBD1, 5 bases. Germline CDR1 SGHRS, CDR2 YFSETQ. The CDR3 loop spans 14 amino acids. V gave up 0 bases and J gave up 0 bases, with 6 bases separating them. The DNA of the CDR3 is TGCGCCAGCAGCTTGGAGGGGAACCAAGAGACCCAGTACTTC. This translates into CASSLEGNQETQYF.

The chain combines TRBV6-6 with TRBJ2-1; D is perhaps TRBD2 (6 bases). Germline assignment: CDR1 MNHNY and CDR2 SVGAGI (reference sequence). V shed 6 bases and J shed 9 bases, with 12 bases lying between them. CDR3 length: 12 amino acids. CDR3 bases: TGTGCCAGCAGCTCTACTAGCCCTGAGCAGTTCTTC. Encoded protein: CASSSTSPEQFF.

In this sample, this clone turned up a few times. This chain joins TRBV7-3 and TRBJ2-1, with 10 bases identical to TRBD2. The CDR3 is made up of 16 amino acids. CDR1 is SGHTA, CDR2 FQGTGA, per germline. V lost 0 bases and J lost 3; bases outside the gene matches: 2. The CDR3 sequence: CASSLTGTSDYNEQFF. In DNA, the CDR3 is TGTGCCAGCAGCTTAACCGGGACTAGCGACTACAATGAGCAGTTCTTC.

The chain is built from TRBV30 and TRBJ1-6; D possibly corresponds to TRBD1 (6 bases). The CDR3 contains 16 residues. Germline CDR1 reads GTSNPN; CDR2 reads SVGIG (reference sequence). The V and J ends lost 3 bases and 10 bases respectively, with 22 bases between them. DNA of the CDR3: TGTGCCTGGAGGGGGGACACAAAAGGGTTTAGGTCACCCCTCCACTTT. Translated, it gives CAWRGDTKGFRSPLHF.

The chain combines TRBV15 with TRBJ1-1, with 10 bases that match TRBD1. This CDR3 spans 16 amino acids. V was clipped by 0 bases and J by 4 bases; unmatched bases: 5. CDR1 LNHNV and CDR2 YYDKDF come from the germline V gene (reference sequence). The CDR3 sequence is CATSRDLTGGLTEAFF. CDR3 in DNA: TGTGCCACCAGCAGAGATTTGACAGGGGGCCTCACTGAAGCTTTCTTT.

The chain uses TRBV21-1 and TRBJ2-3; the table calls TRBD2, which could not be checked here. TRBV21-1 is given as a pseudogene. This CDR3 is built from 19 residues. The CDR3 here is CASSKGGLCSAYSTDTQYF. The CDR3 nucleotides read TGTGCCAGCAGCAAAGGAGGACTCTGCTCCGCATACAGCACAGATACGCAGTATTTT.

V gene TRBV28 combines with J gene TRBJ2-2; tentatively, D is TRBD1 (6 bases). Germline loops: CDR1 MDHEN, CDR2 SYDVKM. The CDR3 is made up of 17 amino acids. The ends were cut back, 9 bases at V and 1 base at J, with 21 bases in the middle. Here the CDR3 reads CASSYPTGKLNTGELFF. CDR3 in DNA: TGTGCCAGTTCCTATCCCACAGGGAAATTGAACACCGGGGAGCTGTTTTTT.

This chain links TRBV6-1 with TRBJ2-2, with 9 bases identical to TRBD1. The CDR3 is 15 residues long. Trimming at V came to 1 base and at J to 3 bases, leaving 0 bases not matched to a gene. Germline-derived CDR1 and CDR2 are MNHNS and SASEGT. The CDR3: CASSEGTGDTGELFF. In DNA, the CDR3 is TGTGCCAGCAGTGAAGGGACAGGGGACACCGGGGAGCTGTTTTTT.

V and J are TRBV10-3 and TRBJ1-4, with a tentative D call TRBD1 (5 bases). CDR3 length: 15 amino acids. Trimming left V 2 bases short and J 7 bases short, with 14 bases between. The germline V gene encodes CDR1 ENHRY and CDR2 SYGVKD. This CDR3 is CAISEGPGFSEKLFF. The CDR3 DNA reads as TGTGCCATCAGTGAGGGGCCAGGGTTTTCTGAAAAACTGTTTTTT.

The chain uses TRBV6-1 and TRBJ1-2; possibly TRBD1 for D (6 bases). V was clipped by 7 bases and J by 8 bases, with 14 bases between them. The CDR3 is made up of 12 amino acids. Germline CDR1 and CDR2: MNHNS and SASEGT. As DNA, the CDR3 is TGTGCCAGCACCCCGTCAGGGGAGGGCTACACCTTC. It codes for CASTPSGEGYTF.

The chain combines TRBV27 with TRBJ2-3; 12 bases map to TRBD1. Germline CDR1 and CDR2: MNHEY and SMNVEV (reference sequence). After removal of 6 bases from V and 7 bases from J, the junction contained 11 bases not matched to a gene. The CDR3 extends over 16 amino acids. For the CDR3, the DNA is TGTGCCAGCAGAAGTGGCCCGGGACAGGGGGCGAATACGCAGTATTTT. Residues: CASRSGPGQGANTQYF.

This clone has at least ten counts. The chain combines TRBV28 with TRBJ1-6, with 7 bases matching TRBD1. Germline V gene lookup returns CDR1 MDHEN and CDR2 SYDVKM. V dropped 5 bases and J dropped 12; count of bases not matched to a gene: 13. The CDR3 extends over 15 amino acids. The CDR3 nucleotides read TGTGCCAGCAGTGCTACCGGGACAGTGTATTTACCCCTCCACTTT. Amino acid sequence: CASSATGTVYLPLHF.

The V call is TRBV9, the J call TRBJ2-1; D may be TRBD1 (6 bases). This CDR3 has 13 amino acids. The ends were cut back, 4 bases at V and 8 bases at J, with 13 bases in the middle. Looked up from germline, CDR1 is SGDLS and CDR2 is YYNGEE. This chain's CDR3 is CASSPPAGDEQFF. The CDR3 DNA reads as TGTGCCAGCAGCCCCCCCGCAGGGGATGAGCAGTTCTTC.

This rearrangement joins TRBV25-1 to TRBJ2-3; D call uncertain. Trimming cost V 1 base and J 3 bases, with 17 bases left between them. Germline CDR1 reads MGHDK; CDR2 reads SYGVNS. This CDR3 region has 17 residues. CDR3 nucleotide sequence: TGTGCCAGCAGTGAATTAGCCCCCGACCCTATAACAGATACGCAGTATTTT. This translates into CASSELAPDPITDTQYF.

CDR3 nucleotides: TGTGCCAGCAGCCAAGCCGGGACAGGAGGTTCACCCCTCCACTTT. This sequence encodes CASSQAGTGGSPLHF. V and J are TRBV4-2 and TRBJ1-6; 8 bases line up with TRBD1. CDR1 is LGHNA and CDR2 is YNFKEQ in the germline V gene. The CDR3 consists of 15 residues. Trimming took 1 base from V and 9 from J; bases not matched to a gene: 5.